The clone carrying this T cell receptor (beta chain) was counted at least ten times. The data were obtained in a study of blood T cells in healthy people across ages. Germline V gives CDR1 SGHVS, CDR2 FNYEAQ. With 5 bases clipped from V and 0 bases from J, the junction kept 8 bases outside the gene matches. The CDR3 has 16 residues. The second PCR ran roughly 7 to 12 cycles with a sample-barcoded 5' primer and J-beta primers. TCRdb processed the 5' RACE reads anew with MiXCR; each CDR3 protein has one entry. The top ten hold 15% to 25% of the sample, which has approximately 820,000 distinct CDR3 sequences, more than 40% seen once.

This clonotype originated in a man aged 55 to 69 in good health. Material: blood. The chain has TRBV7-6 and TRBJ2-7; 9 bases line up with TRBD1. The CDR3 region is CASSPRGTGSSYEQYF. The CDR3 DNA is TGTGCCAGCAGCCCAAGAGGGACAGGGAGCTCCTACGAGCAGTACTTC.